This T cell receptor (beta chain) was found in a study of T-cell reconstitution after alpha-beta-depleted transplantation in children (dated by TCRdb to the mid-2010s). With respect to the entire study: Using TCR repertoire profiling, the study followed T-cell immune reconstitution in a quantitative way in children after TCRalphabeta/CD19-depleted allogeneic hematopoietic cell transplantation.

The cysteine opens and the phenylalanine closes a CDR3 of 15 amino acids. The CDR3 DNA has 45 bases and is translated from base 1. V trim: 5 bases; J trim: 7 bases; unmatched bases: 11. From a lookup of the germline V gene (reference sequence), CDR1 and CDR2 are SEHNR and FQNEAQ. The library was made by PCR. Instrument used: Illumina HiSeq 2500. To normalize quantification of the TCRbeta repertoire, the TCR libraries were built with molecular barcoding that relied on unique molecular identifiers. TCRdb passed the public sequencing reads through fastp at Q25 and MiXCR, retaining productive beta sequences. Each entry merges the rows of one CDR3 protein and shows their most common DNA and genes. For this sample the table gives over 550,000 distinct CDR3 sequences, of which about 10% were detected only once. The top ten hold less than 5% of the sample. For this clonotype: What this receptor recognizes is not known. No qualities accompany the bases; no much larger clone lies one base away.

This chain is built from TRBV7-9 and TRBJ2-7; a stretch of 10 junction bases matches TRBD2. The TCR was taken from a human donor who donated a stem cell graft to a child with acute myeloid leukemia. The sample was PBMCs from the stem cell graft donor, taken from the stem cell graft. The CDR3 is CASSLAGGSGREQYF. The DNA sequence is TGTGCCAGCAGCCTCGCCGGTGGTAGCGGGAGGGAGCAGTACTTC.